The present entry profiles one TCR beta chain with its context. This entry belongs to a study of blood T cell repertoires in COVID-19. Germline V gene lookup returns CDR1 SGDLS and CDR2 YYNGEE. V dropped 0 bases and J dropped 3 bases, with 17 bases sitting between them. The CDR3 runs to 17 residues. In the authors' methods: Estimates of nucleated cell counts were drawn from the amplification of reference gene primers. The method was immunoSEQ multiplex PCR; TCRdb's version includes in-frame clones alone and lacks a portion of them. V, J and clone size are those of that table, while D and trimming were read from the DNA. Here the sample spans under 80,000 clones, 80% to 90% being singletons.

The chain carries TRBV9 and TRBJ2-3, with a weak D call TRBD1 (6 bases). The receptor's source is a woman older than 75 with active or convalescent COVID-19. Sequencing was done on a sample of peripheral blood. The CDR3 nucleotides read TGTGCCAGCAGCGTAGAGGTTCGGGGCAGGGGAACAGATACGCAGTATTTT. Translation gives CASSVEVRGRGTDTQYF.